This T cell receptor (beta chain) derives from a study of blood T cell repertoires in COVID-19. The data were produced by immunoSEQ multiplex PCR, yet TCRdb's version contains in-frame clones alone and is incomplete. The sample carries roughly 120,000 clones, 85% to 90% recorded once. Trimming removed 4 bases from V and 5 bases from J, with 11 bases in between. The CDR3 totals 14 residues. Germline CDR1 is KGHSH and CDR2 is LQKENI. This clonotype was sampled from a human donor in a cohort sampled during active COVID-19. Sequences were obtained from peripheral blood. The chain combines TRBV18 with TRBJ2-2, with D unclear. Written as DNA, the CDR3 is TGTGCCAGCTCACGGCAGGTGGATACCGGGGAGCTGTTTTTT. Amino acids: CASSRQVDTGELFF.